Shown below are 18 T cell receptor beta chains from a single sample sequenced in a study of OX40 agonist ivuxolimab in advanced cancers. Libraries were prepared by immunoSEQ multiplex PCR; TCRdb keeps only in-frame clonotypes and omits some of them. The table records around 22,000 clones, more than 80% of them present only once. The sample in question was CD4+ or CD8+ T cells sorted from blood, obtained in a trial of the OX40 agonist ivuxolimab. Receptor source: an adult with an advanced solid tumor such as melanoma, head and neck, liver or kidney cancer.

This sequence joins TRBV5-1 and TRBJ1-1; 7 bases align to TRBD1. The J segment lost 5 bases and the V segment lost 7 bases, leaving 8 bases of the junction unmatched. CDR1 SGHRS and CDR2 YFSETQ come from the germline V gene. The CDR3 is 13 residues long. Here the CDR3 reads CASGQDPKTEAFF. DNA of the CDR3: TGCGCCAGCGGACAGGACCCGAAGACTGAAGCTTTCTTT.

This clone was observed a few times. The chain couples TRBV9 to TRBJ2-3; D perhaps matches TRBD2 (6 bases). The V gene's germline CDR1 is SGDLS and CDR2 YYNGEE. This CDR3 has 16 amino acids. The V end lost 0 bases, the J end lost 2 bases, and 13 bases lay between the germline ends. In DNA form, the CDR3 reads TGTGCCAGCAGCGTAGAAGCGGGCGTTGACACAGATACGCAGTATTTT. It yields the protein CASSVEAGVDTDTQYF.

The V and J genes are TRBV30 and TRBJ1-5; no clear D. V was clipped by 0 bases and J by 9 bases, with 9 bases between them. The germline V gene encodes CDR1 GTSNPN and CDR2 SVGIG (reference sequence). The CDR3 consists of 12 residues. In nucleotides, the CDR3 is TGTGCCTGGAGTGTGGGGTTGACGCCCCAGCATTTT. Translated: CAWSVGLTPQHF.

The chain employs TRBV6-5 and TRBJ2-2, with D perhaps matching TRBD1 (6 bases). The CDR3 has 13 amino acids. V was shortened by 6 bases and J by 5 bases, with 10 bases between the two germline ends. Germline lookup yields CDR1 MNHEY and CDR2 SVGAGI. CDR3 in DNA: TGTGCCAGCAGGCAACAGGGAACCGGGGAGCTGTTTTTT. This sequence encodes CASRQQGTGELFF.

The CDR3 DNA follows: TGTGCCAGCAGCTTAGGGGGCGCGGCTAATGAAAAACTGTTTTTT. Residues: CASSLGGAANEKLFF. The gene calls are TRBV11-2 and TRBJ1-4, with D perhaps matching TRBD1 (5 bases). The CDR3 consists of 15 residues. Per germline, CDR1 SGHAT and CDR2 FQNNGV. Trimming stripped 1 base from V and 3 bases from J, with 9 bases between.

V and J are TRBV6-1 and TRBJ2-5, with 10 bases identical to TRBD1. This CDR3 spans 14 amino acids. Germline assignment: CDR1 MNHNS and CDR2 SASEGT. V shed 9 bases and J 5 bases; nucleotides not matched to a gene: 9. The CDR3 DNA reads TGTGCCAGTCGACAGGGGGCTGGGTTGGAGACCCAGTACTTC. This gives the protein CASRQGAGLETQYF.

The chain employs TRBV11-2 and TRBJ2-3, with D uncertain. Between the trimmed V and J ends, which lost 0 bases and 1 base, there was a span of 14 bases. Germline lookup yields CDR1 SGHAT and CDR2 FQNNGV. CDR3 size: 17 residues. The CDR3 loop is CASSLDHLAVGTDTQYF. The CDR3, as DNA: TGTGCCAGCAGCTTAGATCATCTGGCGGTGGGCACAGATACGCAGTATTTT.

V and J are TRBV6-4 and TRBJ2-6; D is undetermined. This CDR3 region has 13 residues. Germline CDR1 is MRHNA and CDR2 is SNTAGT. V lost 4 bases and J lost 0, with 1 base in between. As DNA, the CDR3 is TGTGCCAGCAGTGCCTCTGGGGCCAACGTCCTGACTTTC. Protein sequence: CASSASGANVLTF.

The chain joins TRBV5-5 to TRBJ2-7, with a weak D call TRBD1 (6 bases). Germline assignment: CDR1 SGHKS and CDR2 YYEKEE (reference sequence). The CDR3 runs to 15 residues. V was cut by 0 bases and J by 6 bases, with 16 bases left in between. The CDR3 DNA is TGTGCCAGCAGCTTGGAGACAGGTTCAAGGGGCGAGCAGTACTTC. Translating gives CASSLETGSRGEQYF.

The CDR3 DNA is TGTGCCAGCAGCGTCACTAGCGGGGCCGGCACAGATACGCAGTATTTT. This gives the protein CASSVTSGAGTDTQYF. The chain carries TRBV7-6 and TRBJ2-3; 10 positions agree with TRBD2. Germline CDR1 and CDR2: SGHVS and FNYEAQ. The CDR3 is made up of 16 amino acids. The J segment lost 1 base and the V segment lost 5 bases, leaving 6 bases of the junction unmatched.

This clone is a singleton in its sample. The chain joins TRBV9 to TRBJ1-6, with D uncertain. The CDR3 sequence is 15 residues long. Germline values: CDR1 SGDLS, CDR2 YYNGEE. V was shortened by 0 bases and J by 10 bases, with 14 bases between the two germline ends. The DNA for the CDR3 is TGTGCCAGCAGCGTAGCAGTCGGGAACGACTCACCCCTCCACTTT. Translation: CASSVAVGNDSPLHF.

The chain combines TRBV11-1 with TRBJ2-2, with TRBD2 matching over 11 bases. This CDR3 comprises 16 residues. Germline lookup yields CDR1 SGHAT and CDR2 FQDESV (reference sequence). Trimming took 5 bases from V and 6 from J; bases not matched to a gene: 8. The CDR3 bases are TGTGCCAGCAGCCCCCGACTAGCGGGAACGGCCGGGGAGCTGTTTTTT. Translated: CASSPRLAGTAGELFF.

The V gene is TRBV7-9, the J gene TRBJ2-5, with a weak D call TRBD1 (5 bases). The CDR3 contains 15 residues. Germline-derived CDR1 and CDR2 are SEHNR and FQNEAQ (reference sequence). Trimming removed 7 bases from V and 0 bases from J, with 15 bases in between. DNA for the CDR3: TGTGCCAGCACCCCAGGGTTGGGGAACCAAGAGACCCAGTACTTC. Its translation: CASTPGLGNQETQYF. The complete variable domain, with remaining parts taken from reference TRBV7-9 and TRBJ2-5, reads DTGVSQNPRHKITKRGQNVTFRCDPISEHNRLYWYRQTLGQGPEFLTYFQNEAQLEKSRLLSDRFSAERPKGSFSTLEIQRTEQGDSAMYLCASTPGLGNQETQYFGPGTRLLVL.

V is TRBV7-9 and J is TRBJ1-4, with 9 bases lining up with TRBD1. Germline loops: CDR1 SEHNR, CDR2 FQNEAQ (reference sequence). CDR3 length equals 16 residues. Unmatched junction bases numbered 7, after V lost 0 bases and J lost 8 bases. In DNA form, the CDR3 reads TGTGCCAGCAGCTTAGCCACCGGGACAGGGACGGAAAAACTGTTTTTT. Protein sequence: CASSLATGTGTEKLFF.

The gene calls are TRBV7-9 and TRBJ2-2, with 10 bases aligning to TRBD2. The CDR3 length is 15 residues. With 5 bases clipped from V and 5 bases from J, the junction kept 5 bases outside the gene matches. Germline V gives CDR1 SEHNR, CDR2 FQNEAQ (reference sequence). The CDR3 bases are TGTGCCAGCAGCCCCAGCGGGAGGGGGACCGGGGAGCTGTTTTTT. Protein sequence: CASSPSGRGTGELFF.

The chain has TRBV2 and TRBJ2-3; possibly TRBD1 for D (5 bases). Per germline, CDR1 SNHLY and CDR2 FYNNEI. V lost 6 bases and J 5 bases, leaving 15 bases between the germline ends. CDR3 size: 14 residues. The CDR3, as DNA: TGTGCCAGCAGAGACCAACCCAGGGTAGATACGCAGTATTTT. Protein product: CASRDQPRVDTQYF.

The chain recombines TRBV4-3 with TRBJ2-7; D might be TRBD1 (5 bases). Germline V gene data show CDR1 as LGHNA and CDR2 as YSLEER. V lost 1 base and J lost 3, with 13 bases in between. The CDR3 loop spans 15 amino acids. The CDR3 DNA follows: TGCGCCAGCAGCCAAGCCGACAGTGGCCTCTACGAGCAGTACTTC. Translated: CASSQADSGLYEQYF.

V and J are TRBV10-3 and TRBJ2-2; 10 positions match TRBD2. This CDR3 has 14 residues. Germline V gene sequence: CDR1 ENHRY, CDR2 SYGVKD. Germline trimming cut 7 bases from V and 5 bases from J; bases unmatched to any gene: 4. The CDR3 nucleotides are TGTGCCATCAAAGCTAGCGGGAGAACCGGGGAGCTGTTTTTT. Its protein is CAIKASGRTGELFF.